Below are 9 T cell receptor beta chains sequenced from a single sample in a study of CD8 T cells in ankylosing spondylitis. Each CDR3 protein gets one entry after TCRdb re-called the 5' RACE reads with MiXCR. The sample records about 69,000 distinct CDR3 sequences, about 5% being singletons. Sequencing was done on a sample of blood, either unsorted or a sorted T cell fraction (not recorded which). These receptors all come from a male donor with ankylosing spondylitis or in good health (not recorded which).

This clonotype appeared many times. This chain uses TRBV4-1 with TRBJ1-1, with 7 positions matching TRBD1. The germline gives CDR1 MGHRA, CDR2 YSYEKL. The CDR3 runs 15 residues. V lost 2 bases to trimming and J lost 3 bases; unmatched junction nucleotides: 6. The CDR3 here is CASSQWLTGDTEAFF. Here the CDR3 DNA reads TGCGCCAGCAGCCAATGGTTAACAGGGGACACTGAAGCTTTCTTT.

This clonotype was counted many times. This chain uses TRBV29-1 with TRBJ2-7; 9 bases align to TRBD1. Germline V gene lookup returns CDR1 SQVTM and CDR2 ANQGSEA. The CDR3 totals 13 residues. V trimming: 6 bases; J trimming: 7 bases; junction bases outside the gene matches: 10. CDR3 region: CSVSLGTGREQYF. Written as DNA, the CDR3 is TGCAGCGTGAGCCTCGGGACAGGGAGGGAGCAGTACTTC.

This clonotype was found many times. CDR3 DNA: TGTGCCAGCGGACAGGGGGCCAATGAGCAGTTCTTC. This translates into CASGQGANEQFF. This chain links TRBV6-5 with TRBJ2-1; 11 nucleotides align to TRBD1. The V segment lost 8 bases and the J segment 6 bases; nucleotides outside the gene matches: 0. The CDR3 loop spans 12 amino acids. Germline-derived CDR1 and CDR2 are MNHEY and SVGAGI.

Many counts were recorded for this clonotype. The chain combines TRBV9 with TRBJ2-5; 7 bases are a match to TRBD1. The CDR3 runs 15 residues. Losses at the gene ends were 4 bases for V and 1 base for J; bases not matched to a gene: 7. Germline values: CDR1 SGDLS, CDR2 YYNGEE. The chain's CDR3 is CASSSAGTAQETQYF. DNA of the CDR3: TGTGCCAGCAGCTCGGCCGGGACAGCCCAAGAGACCCAGTACTTC.

This clonotype was observed many times. The chain combines TRBV7-9 with TRBJ2-3, with D hard to call. Germline V gene data show CDR1 as SEHNR and CDR2 as FQNEAQ (reference sequence). V lost 5 bases to trimming and J lost 0 bases, with 15 bases between them. This CDR3 region has 16 residues. In DNA, the CDR3 is TGTGCCAGCAGCCCCCGGAGATTAGGGAGCACAGATACGCAGTATTTT. This sequence encodes CASSPRRLGSTDTQYF.

This clonotype showed up many times. The genes are TRBV9 and TRBJ2-1; perhaps TRBD2 as D (6 bases). CDR1 and CDR2 from the germline V gene are SGDLS and YYNGEE. The CDR3 runs 15 residues. V lost 3 bases and J 7 bases, leaving 17 bases between the germline ends. CDR3 nucleotides: TGTGCCAGCAGCGCCCTCGGTGCGGGGATAAATGAGCAGTTCTTC. The encoded protein is CASSALGAGINEQFF.

In its sample, this clonotype was seen many times. CDR3 residues: CASSQDPPRAQFF. For the CDR3, the DNA is TGTGCCAGCAGCCAAGATCCACCGAGGGCGCAGTTCTTC. This sequence joins TRBV3-1 and TRBJ2-1; perhaps TRBD2 as D (5 bases). CDR1 and CDR2 (germline): LGHDT, YNNKEL (reference sequence). The CDR3 has 13 residues. V was clipped by 0 bases and J by 12 bases, with 12 bases between them.

This clonotype was counted many times. V usage is TRBV30 and J usage is TRBJ2-1; 13 bases are shared with TRBD2. Germline loops: CDR1 GTSNPN, CDR2 SVGIG (reference sequence). This CDR3 contains 15 residues. The V segment lost 2 bases and the J segment 9 bases; nucleotides outside the gene matches: 7. The CDR3 sequence is CAWSTLAGGISEQFF. In DNA, the CDR3 is TGTGCCTGGAGTACACTAGCGGGGGGGATCAGTGAGCAGTTCTTC.

Ten or more counts support this clonotype. The chain employs TRBV4-1 and TRBJ2-2, with a possible D match to TRBD1 (6 bases). The V gene lost 2 bases and the J gene lost 6 bases, with 13 bases spanning the gap. CDR3 length equals 15 residues. The germline V gene has CDR1 MGHRA and CDR2 YSYEKL. The CDR3 region is CASSQTGSKAGELFF. CDR3 DNA sequence: TGCGCCAGCAGCCAAACAGGGTCCAAGGCCGGGGAGCTGTTTTTT.